This T cell receptor beta chain is drawn from a study of control samples from healthy donors and cancer patients. J lost 0 bases, V lost 7 bases, and 5 bases had no gene match. Germline CDR1 reads SQVTM; CDR2 reads ANQGSEA. The CDR3 runs to 14 residues. Profiled with immunoSEQ multiplex PCR; TCRdb holds only in-frame clones, not every one. This table holds about 140,000 clones, roughly nine tenths found once. The origin of this receptor is a young man in good health. The V call is TRBV29-1, the J call TRBJ2-3; 9 bases map to TRBD2. Sequencing was done on a sample of blood. This CDR3 reads CSGATSGSTDTQYF. The CDR3 DNA sequence: TGCAGCGGGGCGACTAGCGGTAGCACAGATACGCAGTATTTT.